This T cell receptor (beta chain) appears in the sequencing data of a study of blood T cells in healthy people across ages. General study points: Versus aged donors, long-lived donors had higher diversity and more naive CD4+ cells. Strong correlation was found linking TCR beta diversity to naive T cell percentage.

Extracted total RNA amounted to at least 5.5 micrograms for each sample. Then a second PCR, running roughly 7 to 11 cycles, was carried out with a sample-barcoded 5' primer and a J-beta primer mix. A 12-random-nucleotide template-switch adaptor tagged each cDNA molecule. TCRdb reanalysed the 5' RACE reads using MiXCR and keeps one entry per CDR3 protein. The sample shows under 800,000 distinct CDR3 sequences, approximately 21% of them seen only once. This clonotype was counted only a few times. Antigen unknown. V gave up 1 base and J gave up 7 bases, with 10 bases separating them. From germline, CDR1 is SGHTA and CDR2 FQGNSA. This CDR3 has 14 amino acids.

The TCR was taken from a man aged 70-80 years in good health. Material: blood. The gene calls are TRBV7-2 and TRBJ1-4, with D perhaps TRBD1 (6 bases). CDR3 coding DNA: TGTGCCAGCAGCTTAGTGGGACAAACTGAAAAACTGTTTTTT. Translation gives CASSLVGQTEKLFF. Drawing the rest from reference TRBV7-2 and TRBJ1-4, the complete variable domain is GAGVSQSPSNKVTEKGKDVELRCDPISGHTALYWYRQSLGQGLEFLIYFQGNSAPDKSGLPSDRFSAERTGGSVSTLTIQRTQQEDSAVYLCASSLVGQTEKLFFGSGTQLSVL.